Below, 6 T cell receptor beta chains from the same sample are listed, as sequenced in a study of memory CD4+ T cells and cytomegalovirus serostatus. Single viable CD3+CD4+CD8-CD45RO+ cells were sorted as the memory CD4+ T cells. Repertoires were generated with immunoSEQ multiplex PCR, while TCRdb's copy carries only in-frame clones and drops some. The sample lists 45,000 to 70,000 clones, approximately 82% occurring once. The source material was memory CD4+ T cells from blood. All receptors derive from an adult in good health and CMV-seronegative. Some clones in this sample may be carry-over from other donors' samples.

The genes are TRBV6-1 and TRBJ2-4, with a tentative D call TRBD1 (6 bases). From germline, CDR1 is MNHNS and CDR2 SASEGT. This CDR3 contains 14 residues. V was shortened by 0 bases and J by 7 bases, with 10 bases between the two germline ends. CDR3 protein: CASSEAWGRNIQYF. CDR3 sequence (DNA): TGTGCCAGCAGTGAAGCATGGGGGCGGAACATTCAGTACTTC.

The V and J genes are TRBV4-3 and TRBJ1-6; D uncertain. The V gene's germline CDR1 is LGHNA and CDR2 YSLEER. Trimming left V 4 bases short and J 1 base short, with 11 bases between. This CDR3 region has 16 residues. This CDR3 is CASSLEGGSYNSPLHF. Written as DNA, the CDR3 is TGCGCCAGCAGCCTGGAAGGCGGATCCTATAATTCACCCCTCCACTTT.

V and J are TRBV28 and TRBJ1-1; 7 positions agree with TRBD1. Germline CDR1 reads MDHEN; CDR2 reads SYDVKM. V lost 10 bases to trimming and J lost 1 base; unmatched junction nucleotides: 12. The CDR3 is 15 residues long. The CDR3 sequence is CATREGGARNTEAFF. The CDR3 DNA sequence: TGTGCCACAAGAGAAGGGGGCGCAAGGAACACTGAAGCTTTCTTT.

The chain has TRBV2 and TRBJ2-3; 7 nucleotides match TRBD1. The CDR3 is made up of 14 amino acids. Per germline, CDR1 SNHLY and CDR2 FYNNEI. Trimming took 5 bases from V and 1 from J; bases not matched to a gene: 3. CDR3 sequence reads: CASSRDRRTDTQYF. Written as DNA, the CDR3 is TGTGCCAGCAGTCGGGACAGACGCACAGATACGCAGTATTTT.

The gene calls are TRBV11-2 and TRBJ1-3; the match to TRBD1 covers 8 bases. Germline V gene lookup returns CDR1 SGHAT and CDR2 FQNNGV. The CDR3 covers 16 residues. Trimming removed 5 bases from V and 2 bases from J; junction bases left unmatched: 8. CDR3 nucleotide sequence: TGTGCCAGCAGCCCAACCCCGACAGGGGCTGGAAACACCATATATTTT. Its translation: CASSPTPTGAGNTIYF.

The CDR3 sequence: CASSRDYNEQFF. DNA for the CDR3: TGTGCCAGCAGCCGGGACTACAATGAGCAGTTCTTC. The V and J genes are TRBV7-3 and TRBJ2-1; TRBD2 is a possible D gene (5 bases). There are 12 residues in the CDR3. V lost 5 bases and J 3 bases, leaving 5 bases between the germline ends. Germline V gene data show CDR1 as SGHTA and CDR2 as FQGTGA. Complete variable domain (other parts from reference TRBV7-3 and TRBJ2-1): GAGVSQTPSNKVTEKGKYVELRCDPISGHTALYWYRQSLGQGPEFLIYFQGTGAADDSGLPNDRFFAVRPEGSVSTLKIQRTERGDSAVYLCASSRDYNEQFFGPGTRLTVL.